One and the same sample provided the 16 T cell receptor beta chains below, sequenced in a study of read filtering for tumor transcriptome and immune sequencing (dated by TCRdb to 2018 to 2021). Reads for this sample came from an Illumina HiSeq 4000. TCR libraries were constructed from approximately 360 ng RNA using the Immunoverse kit, and molecular barcoded adaptors covering alpha/delta and beta/gamma chains were employed. Clones were called with MiXCR by TCRdb after fastp trimmed the public reads at Q25, and only in-frame beta chains were retained. Entries that share a CDR3 protein sequence are merged under the most common genes and DNA. This sample gives 94,000 or so distinct CDR3 sequences in total; about 12% of them show up just once. Under 15% of the sample rests with the top ten. The sequencing sample was made of a population of CD138-negative cells sorted from bone marrow. In light of the paper, this sample's cell subset or site label describes: bone marrow mononuclear cells depleted of CD138+ plasma/myeloma cells by negative magnetic selection. These receptors all come from a donor at least 40 years old with multiple myeloma.

About this clonotype itself: This could be a read error, since a much larger clone is one nucleotide away. The rearrangement uses TRBV12-3 or TRBV12-4 and TRBJ1-6; 7 bases agree with TRBD1. The CDR3 length is 16 residues. The CDR3: CASSLGGDRTNSSLHF. CDR3 nucleotides: TGTGCCAGCAGTTTAGGGGGGGACAGAACAAATTCATCCCTCCACTTT.

This clonotype was recorded many times. The gene calls are TRBV10-3 and TRBJ2-5; D might be TRBD1 or TRBD2, each matching 6 bases. CDR1 is ENHRY and CDR2 is SYGVKD in the germline V gene. This CDR3 comprises 14 residues. Trimming shortened V by 10 bases and J by 4 bases, and 19 bases separated the two germline ends. The DNA of the CDR3 is TGTGCCACCGGAGGGACACCCGACCGAGAGACCCAGTACTTC. This sequence encodes CATGGTPDRETQYF.

This chain uses TRBV4-1 with TRBJ1-1; D unresolved. Germline V gene lookup returns CDR1 MGHRA and CDR2 YSYEKL. V dropped 0 bases and J dropped 10 bases, with 15 bases sitting between them. The CDR3 has 14 amino acids. The CDR3 loop is CASSQDLGVRRAFF. DNA of the CDR3: TGCGCCAGCAGCCAAGACCTCGGGGTCCGGCGAGCTTTCTTT.

About this clonotype: Since a much larger clone is just one base distant, this may be a read error. Here the CDR3 omits its conserved ending phenylalanine or tryptophan, so a read error is the likely source. The CDR3 nucleotides read TGTGCCAGCAGTTACTCTAGAGGGTTAGTGAACACTGAAGCTTTCCTT. It translates to CASSYSRGLVNTEAFL. V gene TRBV6-2 or TRBV6-3 combines with J gene TRBJ1-1; D is ambiguous. The CDR3 totals 16 residues. With 0 bases removed from V and 0 bases from J, the gap between germline ends came to 11 bases. Germline loops: CDR1 MNHEY, CDR2 SVGEGT.

About this clonotype: Being one base from a much bigger clone, this may be a read error. V is TRBV5-6 and J is TRBJ2-1; 7 nucleotides align to TRBD2. CDR1 is SGHDT, CDR2 YYEEEE, per germline. The CDR3 totals 15 residues. The CDR3 region is CASSFGSGGLNGQFF. Written as DNA, the CDR3 is TGTGCCAGCAGCTTTGGGTCGGGAGGTCTCAATGGGCAGTTCTTC. The full variable domain, rest sourced from reference TRBV5-6 and TRBJ2-1, is DAGVTQSPTHLIKTRGQQVTLRCSPKSGHDTVSWYQQALGQGPQFIFQYYEEEERQRGNFPDRFSGHQFPNYSSELNVNALLLGDSALYLCASSFGSGGLNGQFFGPGTRLTVL.

This clonotype was counted at least ten times. The V call is TRBV6-8, the J call TRBJ1-1; TRBD1 is a possible D gene (5 bases). The CDR3 contains 12 residues. Trimming pared 7 bases from V and 0 bases from J, leaving 6 bases between. Germline CDR1 and CDR2: MNHGY and SAAAGT. The CDR3 nucleotides read TGTGCCAGCACAGGGCTGAACACTGAAGCTTTCTTT. Translating gives CASTGLNTEAFF.

V is TRBV2 and J is TRBJ2-7, with 11 positions matching TRBD2. The length of the CDR3 is 14 residues. The V gene end was trimmed by 5 bases and the J gene end by 5 bases; junction bases not matched to a gene: 5. Per germline, CDR1 SNHLY and CDR2 FYNNEI. The CDR3 sequence is CASSRVTSGNEQYF. CDR3 nucleotides: TGTGCCAGCAGTAGGGTGACTAGCGGGAACGAGCAGTACTTC.

Details on this clonotype: This may stem from a read error, because a much larger clone lies one nucleotide away. The genes are TRBV12-3 or TRBV12-4 and TRBJ2-7, with D tentatively TRBD2 (5 bases). This CDR3 spans 14 amino acids. The germline V and J ends were trimmed by 5 bases and 6 bases, with 17 bases remaining between them. The CDR3 sequence is CASSSGPSFCEQYF. In nucleotides, the CDR3 is TGTGCCAGCAGTAGCGGCCCTTCCTTCTGCGAGCAGTACTTC.

This clonotype appeared many times. The J gene is TRBJ1-1, the V gene TRBV20-1, with D hard to call. Germline V gene data show CDR1 as DFQATT and CDR2 as SNEGSKA (reference sequence). V was shortened by 0 bases and J by 1 base, with 3 bases between the two germline ends. The CDR3 is made up of 12 amino acids. This CDR3 is CSAREGNTEAFF. CDR3 coding DNA: TGCAGTGCTAGAGAAGGGAACACTGAAGCTTTCTTT.

This clonotype was detected only a few times. At one end, the junction sequence differs from germline, possibly due to a read error. The rearrangement links TRBV7-9 to TRBJ2-1; no firm D call. Germline V gene sequence: CDR1 SEHNR, CDR2 FQNEAQ (reference sequence). The CDR3 runs 13 residues. The CDR3 DNA reads TGTGCCAGCAGTTCTGAACCCTACAATGAGCAGCTCTTC. This encodes CASSSEPYNEQLF.

This clonotype was counted ten times or more. This chain connects TRBV10-3 to TRBJ2-7, with D hard to call. CDR3 length equals 12 residues. Germline values: CDR1 ENHRY, CDR2 SYGVKD. Trimming cost V 3 bases and J 7 bases, with 10 bases left between them. The CDR3 spells CAISDTEVEQYF. The CDR3 nucleotides read TGTGCCATCAGTGATACAGAGGTGGAGCAGTACTTC.

The table lists this clonotype with many counts. This chain joins TRBV2 and TRBJ2-3; maybe TRBD1 (6 bases). The CDR3 is 15 residues long. V gave up 5 bases and J gave up 1 base, with 13 bases separating them. The germline CDR1 and CDR2 sequences are SNHLY and FYNNEI. The CDR3 DNA follows: TGTGCCAGCAGTCCACAGGGAGTGGGCACAGATACGCAGTATTTT. Amino acid sequence: CASSPQGVGTDTQYF.

This clonotype was picked up many times. The gene calls are TRBV29-1 and TRBJ2-7; tentatively, D is TRBD1 (7 bases). The V gene's germline CDR1 is SQVTM and CDR2 ANQGSEA. There are 13 residues in the CDR3. Deletions cut 7 bases from V and 6 bases from J, with 19 bases between. The CDR3, as DNA: TGCAGCGCACAGGGGCAGGGACTTGGCGAGCAGTACTTC. It encodes CSAQGQGLGEQYF.

Worth noting for this clonotype: An end of the junction differs from the germline gene, which may be a read error. CDR3 protein: CASNVGNSGANVLTF. As DNA, the CDR3 is TGTGCCAGCAACGTAGGTAACTCTGGGGCCAACGTCCTGACTTTC. The chain carries TRBV9 and TRBJ2-6; D unresolved. The germline V gene has CDR1 SGDLS and CDR2 YYNGEE. This CDR3 region has 15 residues.

Note on this clonotype: Just one base apart from a much larger clone, this may be a read error. The chain employs TRBV20-1 and TRBJ2-2; 9 bases are shared with TRBD2. CDR3 length: 17 amino acids. Germline lookup yields CDR1 DFQATT and CDR2 SNEGSKA (reference sequence). CDR3 amino acids: CSARDPQTSGNTGEPFF. The CDR3 DNA follows: TGCAGTGCTAGAGATCCCCAGACTAGCGGTAACACCGGGGAGCCGTTTTTT.

This clonotype was seen many times. The rearrangement uses TRBV12-3 or TRBV12-4 and TRBJ2-5; D perhaps matches TRBD1 (6 bases). V was pared by 6 bases and J by 4 bases, with 15 bases between. The CDR3 has 14 amino acids. This CDR3 reads CASSASARGETQYF. The CDR3, as DNA: TGTGCCAGCAGCGCCTCGGCCAGGGGAGAGACCCAGTACTTC.